The subject of this entry is one TCR beta chain. Its target antigen remains unknown. Base qualities are not provided; no much larger clone lies one nucleotide away. Whole blood was collected in K2EDTA tubes by collaborating institutions according to the institutions' own protocols. For TCRbeta analysis, collaborators shipped samples in one of three forms: frozen whole blood, isolated PBMCs, or DNA extracted from either of those sample types. The data belong to a study of blood T cell repertoires in COVID-19 (dated by TCRdb to the early 2020s). Notes on the research overall: Samples from collaborators originated in the United States, Italy and Spain and spanned both the acute and convalescent phases of COVID-19. The prospective study material was composed of cDNA or gDNA derived from T cells, B-cell-depleted T cells, or PBMCs. Deeply sampled blood TCRbeta repertoires from subjects exposed to, actively infected with, or recovered from COVID-19 were included in the dataset. The repertoires were released in a freely available public database intended as a resource for research on the immune response to SARS-CoV-2. Samples came from the ongoing ImmuneRACE study (first 160 participants) plus 1,254 subjects from 6 global collaborators. Nearly every sample came with metadata listing a de-identified subject ID, COVID-19 status, age in years and sex. HLA class I and class II types, where available, came from metadata supplied by the sample provider rather than from assay-based typing. Study-wide conclusions, independent of this receptor: The amount of clinical and demographic metadata varied by source and participant and was provided uncurated.

TCRbeta CDR3 regions were amplified from genomic DNA by means of the immunoSEQ Assay, a bias-controlled multiplex PCR. Regarding the original processing steps: Nucleated cell counts per sample were estimated from amplification of reference gene primers within the assay. Sequence reads were collapsed and filtered to measure the absolute abundance of every unique TCRbeta CDR3 rearrangement. For each sample, productive Simpson clonality was calculated as the square root of Simpson's diversity index across productive rearrangements. Entries here come from immuneACCESS through TCRdb and include only in-frame sequences with V and J called. Some clones fail to appear in such tables; in the studies checked, an unresolved V gene covers under half of the shortfall, and the cause of the remainder is unknown. The V and J calls and clone size were taken over from that table, and D and trimming were inferred from the DNA. This sample is represented by roughly 240,000 clones; roughly four fifths of them were singletons. Together, the top ten hold about 2% of the sample.

Measured from the cysteine to the phenylalanine, the CDR3 is 16 residues long. Kept here is only the CDR3 DNA, which spans 48 bases and is read in frame from base 1. Trimming leaves V shorter by 0 bases and J shorter by 7 bases, with the junction holding 9 bases beyond the gene matches. In the germline V gene, CDR1 corresponds to LGHNA and CDR2 to YSLEER. The chain couples TRBV4-3 to TRBJ1-2, with 9 bases aligning to TRBD1. The material sequenced was peripheral blood. The origin of this receptor is a woman of 80 years or more with acute or convalescent COVID-19. At the DNA level, the sequence is TGCGCCAGCAGCCAAGATCGGGGACAGGGTCCATTTGGCTACACCTTC. Translated, this is CASSQDRGQGPFGYTF.